The 8 T cell receptor beta chains reported below all come from one sample, sequenced in a study of immune heterogeneity within non-small cell lung tumors. TCR beta CDR3 amplification used multiplex PCR with 32 V and 13 J primers. TCRdb re-called the multiplex PCR reads with MiXCR, one entry per CDR3 protein. Of around 12,000 distinct CDR3 sequences in the sample, 20% to 25% were seen once. Template material for each sample was around 630 ng of bulk tumor genomic DNA. Biopsies that were spaced far apart were taken, several per primary tumor, during surgery. Newly diagnosed with untreated non-small cell lung cancer, the patients underwent curative surgery. Material for sequencing was lung tumor tissue. The receptors here all came from a man aged 60 to 75 with non-small cell lung cancer.

This clonotype was detected only a few times. J is TRBJ1-1 and V is TRBV20-1; 8 positions match TRBD1. This CDR3 is 16 amino acids long. The germline V gene encodes CDR1 DFQATT and CDR2 SNEGSKA (reference sequence). After removal of 5 bases from V and 0 bases from J, the junction contained 11 bases not matched to a gene. CDR3 nucleotide sequence: TGCAGTGCTCCGAGGACAGGGCAGGGGGTGAACACTGAAGCTTTCTTT. It is translated as CSAPRTGQGVNTEAFF.

This clonotype was counted only a few times. The chain recombines TRBV29-1 with TRBJ2-1; D not certain. Trimming removed 2 bases from V and 7 bases from J, with 9 bases in between. Germline V gene sequence: CDR1 SQVTM, CDR2 ANQGSEA. The CDR3 loop spans 12 amino acids. The CDR3 nucleotides read TGCAGCGTTGAAATACTGGTAAATGAGCAGTTCTTC. It encodes CSVEILVNEQFF.

To note about this clonotype: The junction does not match germline at one end; this may be a read error. The chain is built from TRBV7-2 and TRBJ2-5; D may be TRBD2 (6 bases). Looked up from germline, CDR1 is SGHTA and CDR2 is FQGNSA. The CDR3 covers 13 residues. The CDR3, as DNA: TGTGCCAGCAGCTTAGTTCTCCGGGAGACCCAGCACTTC. Translated: CASSLVLRETQHF.

By sample fraction, this clonotype is medium-sized. The chain combines TRBV30 with TRBJ1-1; D gene ambiguous. Trimming pared 3 bases from V and 4 bases from J, leaving 9 bases between. Germline CDR1 GTSNPN, CDR2 SVGIG (reference sequence). The CDR3 consists of 12 residues. The CDR3 region is CAWRALGTEAFF. For the CDR3, the DNA is TGTGCCTGGAGGGCTTTAGGCACTGAAGCTTTCTTT.

This clonotype was seen more than once but under ten times. V gene TRBV11-2 combines with J gene TRBJ2-2, with 10 positions matching TRBD2. There are 17 residues in the CDR3. Losses at the gene ends were 3 bases for V and 6 bases for J; bases not matched to a gene: 10. CDR1 is SGHAT and CDR2 is FQNNGV in the germline V gene. CDR3: CASSLAGWSGRAGELFF. The CDR3 region has the DNA TGTGCCAGCAGCTTGGCCGGGTGGAGCGGGAGGGCCGGGGAGCTGTTTTTT.

This clonotype appeared many times. This sequence joins TRBV30 and TRBJ1-6, with D unclear. The CDR3 extends over 16 amino acids. Germline V gene sequence: CDR1 GTSNPN, CDR2 SVGIG (reference sequence). V gave up 5 bases and J gave up 8 bases, with 22 bases separating them. CDR3 DNA: TGTGCCTGGGCGAGTGTAGTTTCCTCAACATATTCACCCCTCCACTTT. This translates into CAWASVVSSTYSPLHF.

The rearrangement links TRBV5-1 to TRBJ1-4; D might be TRBD1 (6 bases). The CDR3 spans 14 residues. V shed 4 bases and J shed 7 bases, with 14 bases lying between them. Germline loops: CDR1 SGHRS, CDR2 YFSETQ. CDR3 nucleotides: TGCGCCAGCAGCCTGGCCCCGACAGGTGAAAAACTGTTTTTT. Amino acid sequence: CASSLAPTGEKLFF. The whole variable domain, remainder taken from reference TRBV5-1 and TRBJ1-4, is KAGVTQTPRYLIKTRGQQVTLSCSPISGHRSVSWYQQTPGQGLQFLFEYFSETQRNKGNFPGRFSGRQFSNSRSEMNVSTLELGDSALYLCASSLAPTGEKLFFGSGTQLSVL.

This clonotype is medium-sized by share. This rearrangement joins TRBV6-1 to TRBJ1-3; 7 bases are a match to TRBD1. The V and J ends lost 6 bases and 10 bases, in that order; junction bases with no gene match: 33. The CDR3 sequence is 21 residues long. The V gene's germline CDR1 is MNHNS and CDR2 SASEGT. CDR3 nucleotides: TGTGCCAGCAGACCAAGCTTTCGGACAGGAGACAACGACGACCCCCTGGGGACCATATATTTT. Translated: CASRPSFRTGDNDDPLGTIYF.